This paragraph covers one TCR beta chain sequence. Method: immunoSEQ multiplex PCR; TCRdb's copy keeps in-frame clones and lacks some. This sample has nearly 110,000 clones; around 91% occur once, and the top ten carry about 20%. This sample stems from a study of T cell responses to AZD1222 COVID-19 vaccine. The source of this sequence is an adult in good health. The sample consisted of peripheral blood, taken on day 0 of AZD1222 vaccination.

CDR3 sequence reads: CASSIGPHLREGTEAFF. Here the CDR3 DNA reads TGTGCCAGTAGTATAGGTCCCCATTTGAGGGAAGGCACTGAAGCTTTCTTT. The rearrangement uses TRBV19 and TRBJ1-1; D not resolved. From germline, CDR1 is LNHDA and CDR2 SQIVND (reference sequence). V shed 1 base and J shed 4 bases, with 19 bases lying between them. The CDR3 totals 17 residues.